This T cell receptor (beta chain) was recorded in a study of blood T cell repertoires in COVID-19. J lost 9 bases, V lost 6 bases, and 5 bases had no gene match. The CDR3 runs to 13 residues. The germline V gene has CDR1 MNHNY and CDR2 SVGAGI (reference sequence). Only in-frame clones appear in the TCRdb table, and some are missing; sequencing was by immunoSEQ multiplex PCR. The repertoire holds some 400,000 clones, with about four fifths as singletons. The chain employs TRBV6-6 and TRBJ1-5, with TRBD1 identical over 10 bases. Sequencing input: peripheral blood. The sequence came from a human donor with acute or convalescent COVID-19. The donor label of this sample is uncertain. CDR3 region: CASRGQGSLPQHF. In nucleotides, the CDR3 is TGTGCCAGCAGGGGACAGGGGAGTTTGCCCCAGCATTTT.